This TCR beta chain was captured in a study of blood T cell repertoires in COVID-19. Study as a whole: Whether acute or convalescent, the COVID-19 samples came from the United States, Italy and Spain. The analysed material was cDNA or gDNA that came from T cells, B-cell-depleted T cells, or PBMCs.

In the source study's methods: How many nucleated cells were present was estimated from reference gene primer amplification. Sequenced by immunoSEQ multiplex PCR; TCRdb stores in-frame clones only, minus some. Clone size and the V and J calls come from that table; the DNA yielded D and trimming. The data hold 150,000 or so clones, with about 89% observed a single time. The ends were cut back, 5 bases at V and 1 base at J, with 14 bases in the middle. The V gene's germline CDR1 is SGHTA and CDR2 FQGNSA. The CDR3 is made up of 15 amino acids. V usage is TRBV7-2 and J usage is TRBJ2-5; tentative D call: TRBD2 (5 bases). This TCR was recovered from a man aged 80 or over with acute or convalescent COVID-19. The sample comprised peripheral blood. The CDR3 protein is CASSTAGILQETQYF. CDR3 DNA: TGTGCCAGCAGCACGGCCGGGATCCTCCAAGAGACCCAGTACTTC.